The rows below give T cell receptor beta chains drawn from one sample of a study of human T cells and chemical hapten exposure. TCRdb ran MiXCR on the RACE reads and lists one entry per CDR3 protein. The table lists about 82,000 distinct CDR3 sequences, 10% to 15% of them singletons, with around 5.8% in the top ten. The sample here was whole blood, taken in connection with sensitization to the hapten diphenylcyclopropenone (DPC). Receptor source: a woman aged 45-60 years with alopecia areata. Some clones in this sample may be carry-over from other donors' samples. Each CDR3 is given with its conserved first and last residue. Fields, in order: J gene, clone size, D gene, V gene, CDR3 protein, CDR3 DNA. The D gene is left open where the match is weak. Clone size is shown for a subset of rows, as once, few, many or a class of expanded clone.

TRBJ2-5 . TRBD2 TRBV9 CANSVGLAEETQYF TGTGCCAACAGCGTAGGACTAGCGGAAGAGACCCAGTACTTC
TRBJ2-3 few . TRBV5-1 CASTPVAGTTDTQYF TGCGCCAGCACCCCGGTGGCAGGGACTACAGATACGCAGTATTTT
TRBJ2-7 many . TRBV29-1 CSVGDYEQYF TGCAGCGTAGGGGATTACGAGCAGTACTTC
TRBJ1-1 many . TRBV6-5 CASSLPGQRDAFF TGTGCCAGCAGCCTACCCGGCCAGCGTGACGCTTTCTTT
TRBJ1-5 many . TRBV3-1 CASSQRGGDQPQHF TGTGCCAGCAGCCAACGAGGGGGGGATCAGCCCCAGCATTTT
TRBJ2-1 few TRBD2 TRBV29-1 CSVEGTSGNYNEQFF TGCAGCGTTGAAGGTACTAGCGGGAACTACAATGAGCAGTTCTTC
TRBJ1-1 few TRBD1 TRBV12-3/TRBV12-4 CASSLSQGRRTTEAFF TGTGCCAGCAGTTTGTCACAGGGGCGCCGAACCACTGAAGCTTTCTTT
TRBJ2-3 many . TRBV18 CASSPTRPTSTDTQYF TGTGCCAGCTCACCGACTAGACCAACTAGCACAGATACGCAGTATTTT
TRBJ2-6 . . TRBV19 CASASGANVLTF TGTGCCAGTGCTTCTGGGGCCAACGTCCTGACTTTC
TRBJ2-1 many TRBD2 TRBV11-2 CASSLELAGQEQFF TGTGCCAGCAGCTTGGAGCTAGCGGGACAAGAGCAGTTCTTC
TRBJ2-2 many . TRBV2 CASRYGTLGELFF TGTGCCAGCAGATACGGGACTCTCGGGGAGCTGTTTTTT
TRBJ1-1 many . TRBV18 CASSPMPIPNTEAFF TGTGCCAGCTCACCCATGCCAATTCCAAACACTGAAGCTTTCTTT
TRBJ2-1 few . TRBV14 CASSQGTVYNEQFF TGTGCCAGCAGCCAAGGGACGGTTTACAATGAGCAGTTCTTC
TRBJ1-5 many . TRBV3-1 CASSQGRASNQPQHF TGTGCCAGCAGCCAAGGCAGAGCTAGCAATCAGCCCCAGCATTTT
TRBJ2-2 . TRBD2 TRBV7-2 CASTLLAVTGELFF TGTGCCAGCACCTTGCTAGCGGTCACCGGGGAGCTGTTTTTT
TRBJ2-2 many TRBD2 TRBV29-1 CSVGTSGSVELFF TGCAGCGTCGGGACTAGCGGGAGTGTGGAGCTGTTTTTT
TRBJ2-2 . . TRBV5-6 CASSWGSDTGELFF TGTGCCAGCAGCTGGGGGTCCGACACCGGGGAGCTGTTTTTT
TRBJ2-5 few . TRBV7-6 CASSPMTDRGETQYF TGTGCCAGCAGCCCGATGACAGACAGAGGAGAGACCCAGTACTTC
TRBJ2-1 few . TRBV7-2 CASRLSRLISYNEQFF TGTGCCAGCAGGTTGAGTCGACTTATCTCCTACAATGAGCAGTTCTTC
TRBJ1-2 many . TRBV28 CASVAGAYGYTF TGTGCCAGCGTTGCTGGCGCCTATGGCTACACCTTC
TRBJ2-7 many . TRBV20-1 CSAMYSLALLYEQYF TGCAGTGCTATGTATAGTCTAGCACTATTATACGAGCAGTACTTC
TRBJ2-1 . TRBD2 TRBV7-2 CASSLLAGVRDEQFF TGTGCCAGCAGCTTACTAGCGGGAGTTCGGGATGAGCAGTTCTTC
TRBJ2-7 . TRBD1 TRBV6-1 CASSDGTGGFYEQYF TGTGCCAGCAGTGACGGGACAGGGGGTTTCTACGAGCAGTACTTC
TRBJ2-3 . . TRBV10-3 CAISVGGTGTDTQYF TGTGCCATCAGTGTGGGCGGGACGGGCACAGATACGCAGTATTTT
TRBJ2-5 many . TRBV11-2 CASSERRAVQETQYF TGTGCCAGCAGCGAGCGTCGAGCGGTCCAAGAGACCCAGTACTTC
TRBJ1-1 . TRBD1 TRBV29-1 CSVGTGGSTEAFF TGCAGCGTTGGAACAGGGGGCTCCACTGAAGCTTTCTTT
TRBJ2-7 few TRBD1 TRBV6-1 CASRNTGTGGEQYF TGTGCCAGCAGGAACACCGGGACAGGGGGCGAGCAGTACTTC
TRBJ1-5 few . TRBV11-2 CASSLVDSNQPQHF TGTGCCAGCAGCTTAGTGGACAGCAATCAGCCCCAGCATTTT
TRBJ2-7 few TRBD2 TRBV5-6 CASSPRGGPPGGQYF TGTGCCAGCAGCCCCCGGGGGGGGCCGCCGGGCGGACAGTACTTC
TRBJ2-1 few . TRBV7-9 CASSQRWGNSYNEQFF TGTGCCAGCAGCCAACGTTGGGGGAACTCCTACAATGAGCAGTTCTTC
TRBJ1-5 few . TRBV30 CAWSGGGRVQPQHF TGTGCCTGGAGTGGAGGCGGGAGGGTTCAGCCCCAGCATTTT
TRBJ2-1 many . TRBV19 CASSILAYNEQFF TGTGCCAGTAGTATACTAGCGTACAATGAGCAGTTCTTC
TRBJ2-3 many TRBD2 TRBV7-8 CASSLEMVAGGRTDTQYF TGTGCCAGCAGCTTAGAAATGGTGGCGGGAGGGCGGACAGATACGCAGTATTTT
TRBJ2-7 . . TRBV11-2 CASSLDIEQYF TGTGCCAGCAGCTTAGATATCGAGCAGTACTTC
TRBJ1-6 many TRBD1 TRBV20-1 CSASGDSNSPLHF TGCAGTGCTAGCGGGGACAGTAATTCACCCCTCCACTTT
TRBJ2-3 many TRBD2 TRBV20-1 CSASTLAGVPDTQYF TGCAGTGCTAGTACCCTAGCGGGAGTTCCAGATACGCAGTATTTT
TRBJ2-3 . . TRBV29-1 CSVASSTDTQYF TGCAGCGTTGCGTCAAGCACAGATACGCAGTATTTT
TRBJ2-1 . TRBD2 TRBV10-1 CASGKSRTSGYNEQFF TGCGCCAGCGGTAAATCCAGGACTAGCGGGTACAATGAGCAGTTCTTC
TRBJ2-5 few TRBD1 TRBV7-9 CASRLTGGQETQYF TGTGCCAGCAGATTGACAGGGGGGCAAGAGACCCAGTACTTC
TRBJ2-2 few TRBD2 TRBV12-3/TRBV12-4 CASTPAAGGPSGELFF TGTGCCAGCACCCCGGCGGCGGGAGGCCCCAGCGGGGAGCTGTTTTTT
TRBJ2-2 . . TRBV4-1 CASSQETGVSTGELFF TGCGCCAGCAGCCAAGAAACGGGAGTCTCCACCGGGGAGCTGTTTTTT
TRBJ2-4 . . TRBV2 CASNEGGAAKNIQYF TGTGCCAGCAACGAGGGGGGAGCGGCCAAAAACATTCAGTACTTC
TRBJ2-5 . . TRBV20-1 CSAGGGQLETQYF TGCAGTGCTGGGGGGGGACAGTTAGAGACCCAGTACTTC
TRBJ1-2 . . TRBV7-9 CASSLSRDGYTF TGTGCCAGCAGCTTATCCAGAGATGGCTACACCTTC
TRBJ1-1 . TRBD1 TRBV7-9 CASSLRTGNTEAFF TGTGCCAGCAGCTTGAGGACAGGGAACACTGAAGCTTTCTTT
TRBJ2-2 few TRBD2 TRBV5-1 CASSWTGTRTGELFF TGCGCCAGCAGCTGGACCGGGACTAGAACCGGGGAGCTGTTTTTT
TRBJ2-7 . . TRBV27 CASRIARLGRYEQYF TGTGCCAGCAGAATTGCCCGGTTAGGGCGTTACGAGCAGTACTTC
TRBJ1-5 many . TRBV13 CASSPRAQHF TGTGCCAGCAGCCCCCGCGCCCAGCATTTT
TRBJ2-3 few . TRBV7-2 CASSFIGDAGTDTQYF TGTGCCAGCAGCTTTATAGGGGACGCGGGCACAGATACGCAGTATTTT
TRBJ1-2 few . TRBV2 CASTPNYGYTF TGTGCCAGCACGCCCAACTATGGCTACACCTTC
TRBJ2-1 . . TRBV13 CASRQGLLREQFF TGTGCCAGCAGGCAGGGCCTCCTTAGGGAGCAGTTCTTC
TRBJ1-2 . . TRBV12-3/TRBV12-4 CASTQAGNYGYTF TGTGCCAGCACCCAAGCGGGTAACTATGGCTACACCTTC
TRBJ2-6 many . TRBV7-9 CASSFSSPSNVLTF TGTGCCAGCAGCTTTTCATCCCCTTCCAACGTCCTGACTTTC
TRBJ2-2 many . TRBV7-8 CASSLRSGINTGELFF TGTGCCAGCAGCTTACGTTCCGGAATTAACACCGGGGAGCTGTTTTTT
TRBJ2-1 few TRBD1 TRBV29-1 CSATGGGEQFF TGCAGCGCGACAGGGGGCGGTGAGCAGTTCTTC
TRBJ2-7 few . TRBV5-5 CASGRSTGSYEQYF TGTGCCAGCGGGAGGTCCACAGGTTCCTACGAGCAGTACTTC
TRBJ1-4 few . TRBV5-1 CASSLASRGGEKLFF TGCGCCAGCAGCTTGGCCAGCAGGGGCGGTGAAAAACTGTTTTTT